This T cell receptor beta chain comes out of a study of siplizumab effects on memory and regulatory T cells. Germline CDR1 reads MNHEY; CDR2 reads SMNVEV (reference sequence). Trimming shortened V by 8 bases and J by 8 bases, and 19 bases separated the two germline ends. This CDR3 comprises 14 residues. Measured with immunoSEQ multiplex PCR; TCRdb has only the in-frame clones, and not every one. The data hold about 50,000 clones, with roughly 92% observed a single time. The source of this sequence is a human donor in good health. Specimen: CD8+ T cells sorted from blood. The rearrangement joins TRBV27 to TRBJ2-1; D possibly corresponds to TRBD2 (6 bases). Written as DNA, the CDR3 is TGTGCCAGCGGCTCCAGGACTATCGTTCATGAGCAGTTCTTC. This codes for CASGSRTIVHEQFF.